These 26 T cell receptor beta chains share one sample of origin, sequenced in a study of blood T cell repertoires in COVID-19. Measured with immunoSEQ multiplex PCR; TCRdb has only the in-frame clones, and not every one. The profile covers roughly 150,000 clones, with about 90% appearing a single time and less than 3% taken by the ten largest. The sample taken for sequencing was peripheral blood. These receptors were collected from a man in his sixties with acute or convalescent COVID-19.

The genes are TRBV14 and TRBJ2-3; 8 bases match TRBD2. The CDR3 has 17 residues. With 3 bases clipped from V and 0 bases from J, the junction kept 8 bases outside the gene matches. CDR1 SGHDN and CDR2 FVKESK come from the germline V gene. The CDR3 nucleotides read TGTGCCAGCAGCCAGCTGGTAGCGGGGTATAGCACAGATACGCAGTATTTT. As protein: CASSQLVAGYSTDTQYF.

The rearrangement links TRBV4-1 to TRBJ1-3; tentatively, D is TRBD1 (6 bases). The ends were cut back, 2 bases at V and 2 bases at J, with 7 bases in the middle. Germline V gene sequence: CDR1 MGHRA, CDR2 YSYEKL. The CDR3 totals 14 residues. The CDR3 coding sequence is TGCGCCAGCAGCCAACAGGGGACTGGAAACACCATATATTTT. Translated, it gives CASSQQGTGNTIYF.

The V and J genes are TRBV4-2 and TRBJ2-3; 10 bases align to TRBD2. CDR3 length equals 16 residues. Germline CDR1 reads LGHNA; CDR2 reads YNFKEQ. Trimming took 3 bases from V and 2 from J; bases not matched to a gene: 5. Here the CDR3 DNA reads TGTGCCAGCAGCCACCCTAGCGGGGGTAACACAGATACGCAGTATTTT. It yields the protein CASSHPSGGNTDTQYF.

J is TRBJ1-1 and V is TRBV15; D perhaps matches TRBD1 (5 bases). V was cut by 5 bases and J by 4 bases, with 17 bases left in between. The CDR3 covers 15 residues. Germline values: CDR1 LNHNV, CDR2 YYDKDF (reference sequence). This CDR3 is CATSLSPTGITEAFF. The CDR3 DNA follows: TGTGCCACCAGCCTATCCCCCACAGGTATCACTGAAGCTTTCTTT.

The rearrangement uses TRBV2 and TRBJ1-2, with D maybe TRBD1 (5 bases). The V gene lost 8 bases and the J gene lost 1 base, with 11 bases spanning the gap. The germline V gene encodes CDR1 SNHLY and CDR2 FYNNEI. The CDR3 is made up of 13 amino acids. The CDR3: CASASQGNYGYTF. The CDR3, as DNA: TGTGCCAGCGCTTCGCAGGGTAACTATGGCTACACCTTC.

This clone was seen a single time. The CDR3 nucleotides are TGTGCCAGCAGCTTGCGTGCGGGGGGACCGGGCACTGAAGCTTTCTTT. Translated: CASSLRAGGPGTEAFF. The rearrangement links TRBV5-4 to TRBJ1-1; possibly TRBD1 for D (5 bases). Germline V lookup: CDR1 SGHNT, CDR2 YYREEE (reference sequence). The CDR3 sequence is 16 residues long. V was trimmed by 1 base and J by 4 bases, leaving 17 bases between them.

The chain couples TRBV15 to TRBJ2-7, with 7 bases fitting TRBD1. Germline V gives CDR1 LNHNV, CDR2 YYDKDF (reference sequence). V was clipped by 0 bases and J by 4 bases; unmatched bases: 3. The CDR3 spans 14 residues. As DNA, the CDR3 is TGTGCCACCAGCAGAGAACAGGGGATTTACGAGCAGTACTTC. This translates into CATSREQGIYEQYF. Variable domain in full (rest from reference TRBV15 and TRBJ2-7): DAMVIQNPRYQVTQFGKPVTLSCSQTLNHNVMYWYQQKSSQAPKLLFHYYDKDFNNEADTPDNFQSRRPNTSFCFLDIRSPGLGDTAMYLCATSREQGIYEQYFGPGTRLTVT.

V gene TRBV7-3 combines with J gene TRBJ2-2, with TRBD1 matching 8 bases. V was pared by 2 bases and J by 7 bases, with 9 bases of the junction left unmatched. The CDR3 consists of 16 residues. Germline values: CDR1 SGHTA, CDR2 FQGTGA. The CDR3 sequence is CASSLSSPGGLGELFF. DNA of the CDR3: TGTGCCAGCAGCTTATCATCCCCAGGGGGCCTCGGGGAGCTGTTTTTT.

The genes are TRBV19 and TRBJ2-7; the match to TRBD1 covers 7 bases. CDR1 and CDR2 (germline): LNHDA, SQIVND (reference sequence). The CDR3 has 14 amino acids. V was pared by 5 bases and J by 1 base, with 5 bases of the junction left unmatched. The CDR3 sequence: CASSAAGGSYEQYF. Here the CDR3 DNA reads TGTGCCAGTAGTGCAGCAGGGGGATCCTACGAGCAGTACTTC.

The chain is built from TRBV9 and TRBJ1-2; possibly TRBD1 for D (6 bases). V lost 0 bases, J lost 4 bases, and 10 bases lay in between. CDR3 length: 14 residues. Per germline, CDR1 SGDLS and CDR2 YYNGEE. This chain's CDR3 is CASSVGGQSYGYTF. The CDR3 DNA reads TGTGCCAGCAGCGTAGGGGGGCAGTCCTATGGCTACACCTTC.

The J gene is TRBJ1-4, the V gene TRBV28, with 9 positions matching TRBD1. The germline V gene encodes CDR1 MDHEN and CDR2 SYDVKM. V was pared by 8 bases and J by 7 bases, with 11 bases of the junction left unmatched. There are 15 residues in the CDR3. CDR3 in amino acids: CASGSEGTGLEKLFF. CDR3 nucleotide sequence: TGTGCCAGCGGCTCCGAAGGGACAGGGCTTGAAAAACTGTTTTTT.

The chain uses TRBV6-5 and TRBJ2-1; tentatively, D is TRBD2 (6 bases). This CDR3 is 13 amino acids long. The V end lost 2 bases, the J end lost 8 bases, and 10 bases lay between the germline ends. Germline V CDR1 and CDR2: MNHEY, SVGAGI. The CDR3 DNA reads TGTGCCAGCAGTTACGGGGGGAGCCATGAGCAGTTCTTC. Its translation: CASSYGGSHEQFF.

CDR3 loop: CATSDRSEKLFF. The CDR3 DNA follows: TGTGCCACCAGTGACAGAAGTGAAAAACTGTTTTTT. This sequence joins TRBV24-1 and TRBJ1-4, with D uncertain. The V gene lost 4 bases and the J gene lost 7 bases, with 6 bases spanning the gap. This CDR3 contains 12 residues. Germline CDR1 KGHDR, CDR2 SFDVKD.

The chain couples TRBV3-1 (or the pseudogene TRBV3-2) to TRBJ2-1, with D possibly matching TRBD2 (5 bases). Trimming took off 4 bases at V and 3 bases at J, with 13 bases between the two ends. Germline CDR1 LGHDT, CDR2 YNNKEL (reference sequence). This CDR3 comprises 15 residues. CDR3 nucleotide sequence: TGTGCCAGCAGCCGCGCCGGGGTCTACTACAATGAGCAGTTCTTC. Amino acids: CASSRAGVYYNEQFF.

A single count supports this clone. This chain's CDR3 is CASGEGGYTF. The CDR3 coding sequence is TGTGCCAGCGGCGAGGGAGGCTACACCTTC. This chain joins TRBV6-5 and TRBJ1-2; D not resolved. Between the trimmed V and J ends, which lost 8 bases and 8 bases, there was a span of 9 bases. The CDR3 consists of 10 residues. CDR1 is MNHEY and CDR2 is SVGAGI in the germline V gene.

The rearrangement uses TRBV4-1 and TRBJ1-5; the D is unclear. V lost 0 bases and J 7 bases, leaving 7 bases between the germline ends. CDR1 and CDR2 from the germline V gene are MGHRA and YSYEKL. This CDR3 region has 13 residues. This CDR3 reads CASSQDPRQPQHF. DNA of the CDR3: TGCGCCAGCAGCCAAGATCCGAGACAGCCCCAGCATTTT.

The chain carries TRBV5-8 and TRBJ1-5, with a possible D match to TRBD1 (6 bases). The V gene lost 3 bases and the J gene lost 4 bases, with 14 bases spanning the gap. The CDR3 extends over 15 amino acids. Germline loops: CDR1 SGHTS, CDR2 YDEGEE. As DNA, the CDR3 is TGTGCCAGCAGCTGGGACAATTGGAAAAATCAGCCCCAGCATTTT. It codes for CASSWDNWKNQPQHF.

The rearrangement uses TRBV18 and TRBJ1-4; TRBD1 aligns across 8 bases. V shed 7 bases, J shed 4 bases, and the junction held 8 bases outside the gene matches. CDR3 length equals 15 residues. From germline, CDR1 is KGHSH and CDR2 LQKENI. In nucleotides, the CDR3 is TGTGCCAGCTTGAAGGACAGGGCTTATAATGAAAAACTGTTTTTT. This translates into CASLKDRAYNEKLFF.

The V gene is TRBV5-4, the J gene TRBJ2-3; TRBD1 is a possible D gene (5 bases). The V end lost 4 bases, the J end lost 5 bases, and 11 bases lay between the germline ends. The V gene's germline CDR1 is SGHNT and CDR2 YYREEE (reference sequence). This CDR3 spans 13 amino acids. The CDR3: CASSRGAEDTQYF. The CDR3 nucleotides are TGTGCCAGCAGCAGGGGTGCGGAAGATACGCAGTATTTT.

As for this clone: Its ends do not fully match the called genes, so a read error is possible. The V and J genes are TRBV10-3 and TRBJ1-2, with 8 bases identical to TRBD1. Germline values: CDR1 ENHRY, CDR2 SYGVKD. This CDR3 is 12 amino acids long. CDR3 in amino acids: CAISKQGEDENF. DNA for the CDR3: TGTGCCATCAGTAAACAGGGGGAAGACGAAAACTTC.

This clone was detected a few times. The chain recombines TRBV4-3 with TRBJ1-1; no reliable D call. Germline lookup yields CDR1 LGHNA and CDR2 YSLEER. Between the trimmed V and J ends, which lost 4 bases and 2 bases, there was a span of 8 bases. The CDR3 loop spans 13 amino acids. CDR3 bases: TGCGCCAGCAGCCCCGCACACAACACTGAAGCTTTCTTT. The encoded protein is CASSPAHNTEAFF.

The count of this clone is one. The V and J genes are TRBV29-1 and TRBJ1-1, with D possibly matching TRBD1 (5 bases). V lost 4 bases to trimming and J lost 4 bases, with 16 bases between them. The CDR3 runs 14 residues. Germline values: CDR1 SQVTM, CDR2 ANQGSEA. The CDR3 DNA follows: TGCAGCGTTGTTTTCGGGGGTGAGGGCACTGAAGCTTTCTTT. Amino acids: CSVVFGGEGTEAFF.

This clone was observed once. The chain couples TRBV5-5 to TRBJ1-2, with a possible D match to TRBD1 (5 bases). Germline V gene lookup returns CDR1 SGHKS and CDR2 YYEKEE (reference sequence). This CDR3 spans 13 amino acids. V dropped 4 bases and J dropped 5 bases, with 12 bases sitting between them. CDR3 protein: CASSTAGKYGYTF. In DNA form, the CDR3 reads TGTGCCAGCAGCACAGCAGGGAAGTATGGCTACACCTTC.

V is TRBV9 and J is TRBJ1-1, with D maybe TRBD1 (5 bases). Germline loops: CDR1 SGDLS, CDR2 YYNGEE. The ends were cut back, 4 bases at V and 11 bases at J, with 21 bases in the middle. The CDR3 length is 14 residues. CDR3: CASSPTGGVVEAFF. CDR3 nucleotides: TGTGCCAGCAGCCCAACTGGGGGGGTGGTCGAGGCTTTCTTT.

J is TRBJ1-6 and V is TRBV6-6; D ambiguous. The CDR3 totals 13 residues. Germline lookup yields CDR1 MNHNY and CDR2 SVGAGI (reference sequence). V shed 5 bases and J shed 5 bases, with 7 bases lying between them. The CDR3 loop reads CASSNIHNSPLHF. DNA of the CDR3: TGTGCCAGCAGTAACATCCATAATTCACCCCTCCACTTT.

The chain has TRBV12-5 and TRBJ1-6; 9 bases align to TRBD1. Unmatched junction bases numbered 6, after V lost 5 bases and J lost 7 bases. Germline V CDR1 and CDR2: LGHNT, FRNRAP. The CDR3 has 15 residues. CDR3 sequence reads: CASGPGQGYNSPLHF. CDR3 coding DNA: TGTGCTAGTGGTCCCGGACAGGGGTACAATTCACCCCTCCACTTT.